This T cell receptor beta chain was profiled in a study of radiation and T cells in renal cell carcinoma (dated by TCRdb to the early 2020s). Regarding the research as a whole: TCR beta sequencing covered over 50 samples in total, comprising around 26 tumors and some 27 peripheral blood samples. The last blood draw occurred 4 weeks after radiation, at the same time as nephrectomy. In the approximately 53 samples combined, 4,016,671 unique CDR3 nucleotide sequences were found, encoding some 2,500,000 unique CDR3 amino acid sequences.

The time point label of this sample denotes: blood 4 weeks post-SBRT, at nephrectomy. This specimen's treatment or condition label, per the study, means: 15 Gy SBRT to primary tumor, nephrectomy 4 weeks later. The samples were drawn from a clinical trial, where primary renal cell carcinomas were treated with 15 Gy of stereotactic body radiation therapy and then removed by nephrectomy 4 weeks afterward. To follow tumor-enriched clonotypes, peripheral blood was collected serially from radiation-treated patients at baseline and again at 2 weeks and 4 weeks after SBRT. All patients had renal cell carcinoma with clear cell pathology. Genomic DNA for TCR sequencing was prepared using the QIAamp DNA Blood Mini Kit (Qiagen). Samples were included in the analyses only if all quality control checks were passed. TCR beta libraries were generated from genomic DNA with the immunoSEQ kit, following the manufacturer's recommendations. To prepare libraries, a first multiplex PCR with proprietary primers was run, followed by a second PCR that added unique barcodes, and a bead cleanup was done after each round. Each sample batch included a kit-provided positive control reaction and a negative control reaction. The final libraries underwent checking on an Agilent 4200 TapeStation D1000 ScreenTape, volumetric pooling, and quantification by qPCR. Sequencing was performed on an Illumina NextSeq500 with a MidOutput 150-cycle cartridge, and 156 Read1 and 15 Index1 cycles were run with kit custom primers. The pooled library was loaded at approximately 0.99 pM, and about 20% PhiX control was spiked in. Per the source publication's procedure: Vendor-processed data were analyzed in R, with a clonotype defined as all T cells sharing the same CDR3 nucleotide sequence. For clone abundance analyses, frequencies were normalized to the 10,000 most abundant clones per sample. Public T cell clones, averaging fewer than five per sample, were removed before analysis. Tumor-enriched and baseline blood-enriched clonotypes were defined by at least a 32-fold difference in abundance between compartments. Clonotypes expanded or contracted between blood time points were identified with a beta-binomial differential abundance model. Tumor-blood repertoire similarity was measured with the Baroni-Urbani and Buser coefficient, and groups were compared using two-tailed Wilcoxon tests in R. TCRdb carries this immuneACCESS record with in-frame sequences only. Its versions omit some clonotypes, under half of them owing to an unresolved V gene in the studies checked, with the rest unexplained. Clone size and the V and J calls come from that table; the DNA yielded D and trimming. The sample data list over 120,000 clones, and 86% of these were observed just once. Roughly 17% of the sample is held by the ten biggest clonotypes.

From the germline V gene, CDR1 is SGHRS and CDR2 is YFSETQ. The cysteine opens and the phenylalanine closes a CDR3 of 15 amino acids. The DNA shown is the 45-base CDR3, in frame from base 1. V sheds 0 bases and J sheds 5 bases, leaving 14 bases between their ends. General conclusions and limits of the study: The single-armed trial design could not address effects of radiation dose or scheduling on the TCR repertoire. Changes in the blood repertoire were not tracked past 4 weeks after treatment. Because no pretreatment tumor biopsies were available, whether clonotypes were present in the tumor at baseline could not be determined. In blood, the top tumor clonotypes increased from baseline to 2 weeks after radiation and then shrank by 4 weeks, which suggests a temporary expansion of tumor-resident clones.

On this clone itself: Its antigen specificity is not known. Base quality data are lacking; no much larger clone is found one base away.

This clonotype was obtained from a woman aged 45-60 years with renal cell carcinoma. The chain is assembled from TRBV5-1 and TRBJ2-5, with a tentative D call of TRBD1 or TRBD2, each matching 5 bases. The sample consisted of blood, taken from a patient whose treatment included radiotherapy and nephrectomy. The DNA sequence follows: TGCGCCAGCAGCTTGGCTCCTGGGGACGGTGAGACCCAGTACTTC. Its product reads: CASSLAPGDGETQYF.